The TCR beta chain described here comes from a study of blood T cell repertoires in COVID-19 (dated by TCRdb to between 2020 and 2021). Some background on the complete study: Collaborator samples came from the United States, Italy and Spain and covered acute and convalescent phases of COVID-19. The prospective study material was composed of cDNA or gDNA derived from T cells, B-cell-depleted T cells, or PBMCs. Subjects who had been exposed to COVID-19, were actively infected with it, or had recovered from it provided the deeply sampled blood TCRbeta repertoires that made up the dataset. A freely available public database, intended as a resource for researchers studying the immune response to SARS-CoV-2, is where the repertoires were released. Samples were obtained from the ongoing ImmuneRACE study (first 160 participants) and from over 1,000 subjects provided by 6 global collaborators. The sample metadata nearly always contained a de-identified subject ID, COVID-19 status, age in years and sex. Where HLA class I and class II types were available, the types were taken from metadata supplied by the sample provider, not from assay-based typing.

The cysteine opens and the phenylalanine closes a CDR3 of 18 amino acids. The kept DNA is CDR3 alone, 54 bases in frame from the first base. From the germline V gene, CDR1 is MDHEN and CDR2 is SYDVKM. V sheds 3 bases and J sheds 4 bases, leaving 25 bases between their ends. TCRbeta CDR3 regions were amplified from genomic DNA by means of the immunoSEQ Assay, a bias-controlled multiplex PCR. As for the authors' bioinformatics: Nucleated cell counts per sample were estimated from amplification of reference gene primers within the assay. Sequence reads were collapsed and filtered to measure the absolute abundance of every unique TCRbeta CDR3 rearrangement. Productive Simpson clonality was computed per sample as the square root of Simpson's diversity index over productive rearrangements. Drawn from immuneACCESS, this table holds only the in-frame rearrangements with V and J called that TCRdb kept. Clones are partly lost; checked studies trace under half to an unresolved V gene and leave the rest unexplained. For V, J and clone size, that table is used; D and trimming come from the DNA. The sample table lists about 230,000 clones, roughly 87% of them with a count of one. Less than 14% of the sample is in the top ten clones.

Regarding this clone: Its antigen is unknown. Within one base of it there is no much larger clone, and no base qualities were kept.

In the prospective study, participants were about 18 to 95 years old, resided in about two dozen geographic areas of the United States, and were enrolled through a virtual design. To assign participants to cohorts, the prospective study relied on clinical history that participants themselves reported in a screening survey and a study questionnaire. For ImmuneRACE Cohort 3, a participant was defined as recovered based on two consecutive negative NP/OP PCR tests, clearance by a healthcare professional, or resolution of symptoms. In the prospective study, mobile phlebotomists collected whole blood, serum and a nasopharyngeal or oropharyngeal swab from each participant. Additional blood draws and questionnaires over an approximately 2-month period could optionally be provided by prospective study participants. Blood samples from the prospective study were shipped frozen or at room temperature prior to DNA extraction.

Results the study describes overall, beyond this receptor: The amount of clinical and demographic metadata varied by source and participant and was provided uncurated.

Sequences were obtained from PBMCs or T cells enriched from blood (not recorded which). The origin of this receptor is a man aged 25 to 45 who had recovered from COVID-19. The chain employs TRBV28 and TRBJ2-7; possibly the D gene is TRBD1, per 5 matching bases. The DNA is TGTGCCAGCAGTTTTGGCAGGGCCCCTACCGAGATAAAATACGAGCAGTACTTC. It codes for CASSFGRAPTEIKYEQYF.